This T cell receptor (beta chain) comes out of a study of early T cells in non-severe SARS-CoV-2 infection. Across the whole study: Sequencing used unsorted whole-blood bulk RNA, so chains lack pairing.

This clonotype was seen at least ten times. Its antigen remains unknown. Whole-study results and caveats: The matching step, a VDJdb search, favored anti-spike CD8 responses and missed private and CD4 specificities.

TCRdb used MiXCR to reprocess the 5' RACE reads, holding one entry per CDR3 protein. Seen here are 64,000 or so distinct CDR3 sequences, about an eighth observed once, and the top ten hold 3.5% to 5%. The receptor was isolated from an adult who was a healthcare worker with PCR-confirmed SARS-CoV-2 infection or an uninfected control (not recorded which). The sequencing input was whole blood.

The CDR3 region is CASSRTEVGHHYEQYF. The CDR3 region has the DNA TGTGCCAGCAGCCGGACCGAAGTGGGACACCACTACGAGCAGTACTTC. The chain recombines TRBV3-1 with TRBJ2-7; possible D gene TRBD1, 6 bases. V was trimmed by 4 bases and J by 3 bases, leaving 19 bases between them. Germline V gene sequence: CDR1 LGHDT, CDR2 YNNKEL (reference sequence). The CDR3 loop spans 16 amino acids.